This entry concerns a single TCR beta chain. Its antigen remains unidentified. Documented time point: week 11, during vaccination. A 20-mer mutant IDH1 peptide at 300 ug was injected subcutaneously with topical imiquimod. This sample was taken from a study of a mutant IDH1 vaccine in newly diagnosed glioma. Study at large: The first vaccination came 4-6 weeks after radiotherapy alone, or with temozolomide cycles. Treated patients comprised around 62% males and roughly 40% females, mean age about 38 years. Receipt of radiotherapy, temozolomide, or both preceded the study, and most received both.

Trimming removed 0 bases from V and 10 bases from J, with 12 bases in between. Germline V lookup: CDR1 LNHDA, CDR2 SQIVND (reference sequence). The CDR3 length is 13 residues. Produced via immunoSEQ multiplex PCR; TCRdb's table is partial and in-frame only. The sample records around 40,000 clones, 84% being singletons. The sequence derives from a man in his forties or fifties with glioma. Here the sequenced sample was PBMCs, taken from a glioma patient whose treatment included an IDH1 peptide vaccine. The chain uses TRBV19 and TRBJ1-1, with D unclear. CDR3 in DNA: TGTGCCAGTAGTATAGATCGGGAAAAGACAGCTTTCTTT. It yields the protein CASSIDREKTAFF. Looking up the rest from reference TRBV19 and TRBJ1-1 gives the full variable domain: DGGITQSPKYLFRKEGQNVTLSCEQNLNHDAMYWYRQDPGQGLRLIYYSQIVNDFQKGDIAEGYSVSREKKESFPLTVTSAQKNPTAFYLCASSIDREKTAFFGQGTRLTVV.